This T cell receptor beta chain comes out of a study of TIL therapy for anti-PD-1-resistant metastatic lung cancer. Study-wide background: Most patients had lung adenocarcinoma; four tumors were EGFR-mutant, two ALK-rearranged; half smoked currently or formerly.

Study conclusions and caveats: This highly selected cohort may not generalize to typical lung cancer patients.

Indicated time point: pre-treatment sample, taken before nivolumab and TIL therapy. Patients were adults with stage 4 NSCLC. As to this clone: The antigen is undetermined.

The immunoSEQ assay was v3. Each library reached about 2 million read pairs, or roughly 4.5-6 million at deep level. Data came from immunoSEQ multiplex PCR; TCRdb stores just in-frame clones and leaves some out. The sample consists of about 60,000 clones, around 68% of them appearing once. Germline CDR1 reads SEHNR; CDR2 reads FQNEAQ (reference sequence). The ends were cut back, 5 bases at V and 2 bases at J, with 9 bases in the middle. This CDR3 has 13 residues. This TCR was sampled from a person between 30 and 80 years old with non-small cell lung cancer. The chain joins TRBV7-9 to TRBJ1-2, with D uncertain. Sequenced here: blood, sampled at baseline. The chain's CDR3 is CASSNAQNYGYTF. The DNA of the CDR3 is TGTGCCAGCAGCAATGCGCAGAACTATGGCTACACCTTC.